The 8 T cell receptor beta chains reported below all come from one sample, sequenced in a study of read filtering for tumor transcriptome and immune sequencing (dated by TCRdb to between 2020 and 2021). TCRdb records Illumina HiSeq 4000 as the sequencer. The Immunoverse kit was used to build TCR libraries from around 420 ng RNA, with molecular barcoded adaptors covering alpha/delta and beta/gamma chains. TCRdb trimmed the raw reads at Q25, called clones with MiXCR and kept productive beta chains. Rows are combined by CDR3 protein, so each entry shows the most common genes and DNA. Within this sample are tens of thousands of distinct CDR3 sequences, with 13% to 15% of them counted one time only. The leading ten clones occupy roughly two fifths of the sample. Sequencing used a population of CD138-negative cells sorted from bone marrow. The sample's cell subset or site label, in plain terms: bone marrow mononuclear cells depleted of CD138+ plasma/myeloma cells by negative magnetic selection. The source is a donor aged 40 or older with multiple myeloma.

This clonotype was seen more than once but under ten times. Being one base from a much bigger clone, this may be a read error. This is likely a read error, given that the CDR3 carries no conserved phenylalanine or tryptophan at its end. The J gene is TRBJ2-1, the V gene TRBV29-1; possibly TRBD1 for D (5 bases). Germline CDR1 and CDR2: SQVTM and ANQGSEA. The V and J ends lost 5 bases and 9 bases respectively, with 8 bases between them. This CDR3 is built from 10 residues. As DNA, the CDR3 is TGCAGCGTTAAGGGGCCTGAGCAGTTCCTC. This sequence encodes CSVKGPEQFL.

This clonotype showed up many times. The chain links TRBV20-1 to TRBJ2-1; 8 nucleotides match TRBD2. CDR1 and CDR2 (germline): DFQATT, SNEGSKA (reference sequence). This CDR3 has 15 residues. J was trimmed by 1 base and V by 1 base; bases with no gene match: 3. The CDR3 is CSARGPGGSYNEQFF. The CDR3, as DNA: TGCAGTGCTAGAGGCCCGGGAGGGTCCTACAATGAGCAGTTCTTC.

This clonotype was counted at least ten times. The rearrangement uses TRBV6-2 or TRBV6-3 and TRBJ2-3; D unclear. The CDR3 has 14 amino acids. The V end was cut by 1 base, the J end by 4 bases, with 9 bases between. Germline CDR1 is MNHEY and CDR2 is SVGEGT. DNA of the CDR3: TGTGCCAGCAGTTACTTTGATCGAGCAGATACGCAGTATTTT. It is translated as CASSYFDRADTQYF.

This clonotype was counted many times. The chain couples TRBV12-3 or TRBV12-4 to TRBJ2-2; D unclear. The CDR3 is 15 amino acids. Trimming took 1 base from V and 1 from J, leaving 7 bases between them. CDR3 loop: CASSLELQNTGELFF. The CDR3 nucleotides are TGTGCCAGCAGTTTAGAGTTGCAGAACACCGGGGAGCTGTTTTTT.

This clonotype came up many times. The chain carries TRBV6-5 and TRBJ2-2; D unclear. Germline CDR1 MNHEY, CDR2 SVGAGI. Trimming shortened V by 8 bases and J by 5 bases, and 9 bases separated the two germline ends. The CDR3 is 12 residues long. The CDR3 loop is CASQESTGELFF. The DNA for the CDR3 is TGTGCCAGCCAGGAGAGTACCGGGGAGCTGTTTTTT.

This chain uses TRBV6-5 with TRBJ2-6; 7 bases are shared with TRBD1. Trimming took 7 bases from V and 4 from J; bases not matched to a gene: 16. Germline V lookup: CDR1 MNHEY, CDR2 SVGAGI. CDR3 length: 18 residues. CDR3 sequence (DNA): TGTGCCAGCAACGGACAGGAGGCGTTCCTATCCGGGGCCAACGTCCTGACTTTC. Its protein is CASNGQEAFLSGANVLTF.

This clonotype was seen at least ten times. The chain joins TRBV6-2 or TRBV6-3 to TRBJ2-3; 11 bases fit TRBD2. The V and J ends lost 4 bases and 3 bases, in that order; junction bases with no gene match: 6. The germline CDR1 and CDR2 sequences are MNHEY and SVGEGT. CDR3 length: 16 amino acids. The chain's CDR3 is CASSLAGGPVTDTQYF. The DNA for the CDR3 is TGTGCCAGCAGTTTAGCGGGAGGGCCGGTAACAGATACGCAGTATTTT.

Ten or more counts support this clonotype. This chain uses TRBV20-1 with TRBJ2-7, with D perhaps TRBD1 (5 bases). This CDR3 has 15 residues. Trimming took off 3 bases at V and 1 base at J, with 16 bases between the two ends. CDR1 and CDR2 from the germline V gene are DFQATT and SNEGSKA (reference sequence). The DNA of the CDR3 is TGCAGTGCTAGGGAACCCATAACAGGTTCCTACGAGCAGTACTTC. It specifies CSAREPITGSYEQYF.